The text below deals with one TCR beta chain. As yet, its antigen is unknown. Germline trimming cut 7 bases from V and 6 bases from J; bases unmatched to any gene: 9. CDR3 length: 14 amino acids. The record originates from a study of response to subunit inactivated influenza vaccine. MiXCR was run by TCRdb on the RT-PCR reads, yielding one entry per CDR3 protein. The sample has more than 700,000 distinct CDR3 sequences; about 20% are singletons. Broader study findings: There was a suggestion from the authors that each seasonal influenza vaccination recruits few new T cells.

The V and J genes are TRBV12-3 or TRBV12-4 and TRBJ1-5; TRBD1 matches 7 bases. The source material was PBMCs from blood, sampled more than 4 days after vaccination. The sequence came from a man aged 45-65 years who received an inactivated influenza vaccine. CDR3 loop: CASTATGPTQPQHF. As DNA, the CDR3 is TGTGCCAGCACCGCGACAGGGCCCACTCAGCCCCAGCATTTT.